This TCR beta chain was identified in a study of T-cell reconstitution after alpha-beta-depleted transplantation in children. General study results and limits: T-cell numbers and diversity, one year after transplant, stemmed largely from T cells that were newly produced. Expanded clones from the graft, numbering several hundred, reportedly supplied alpha-beta T cells about two months after transplant.

V gave up 2 bases and J gave up 5 bases, with 5 bases separating them. Germline assignment: CDR1 SGHTA and CDR2 FQGNSA. The CDR3 runs to 12 residues. The TCRbeta library incorporated unique molecular identifiers. TCRdb used MiXCR to reprocess the PCR reads, holding one entry per CDR3 protein. Here the sample spans 210,000 or so distinct CDR3 sequences, approximately 11% being singletons. In regard to this clonotype: As yet, its antigen is unknown.

The specimen was PBMCs, collected before TCRalphabeta/CD19-depleted stem cell transplant. The chain joins TRBV7-2 to TRBJ2-3; the D is unclear. The sequence derives from a child in the first two years of life with acute myeloid leukemia, due to receive a stem cell transplant. CDR3 nucleotides: TGTACCAGCAGCTTATGGTTAGATACGCAGTATTTT. This translates into CTSSLWLDTQYF.